This passage covers 2 T cell receptor beta chains from one sample sequenced in a study of cytomegalovirus exposure and HLA in healthy donors. The study ran its PCR with 60 Vbeta and 13 Jbeta primers. Assay used: immunoSEQ multiplex PCR; TCRdb lists only in-frame clones, some missing. Of 150,000 to 180,000 clones listed, 80% are singletons. Input material: PBMCs. These receptors were obtained from a man aged 25-45 years in good health and CMV-seropositive.

The chain employs TRBV19 and TRBJ1-1; possibly TRBD1 for D (6 bases). This CDR3 is built from 15 residues. Germline V gene sequence: CDR1 LNHDA, CDR2 SQIVND (reference sequence). V was cut by 9 bases and J by 4 bases, with 21 bases left in between. CDR3 nucleotides: TGTGCCAGCCAACCACGGGGGGCCGGGGGCACTGAAGCTTTCTTT. It encodes CASQPRGAGGTEAFF.

This clone was picked up a small number of times. The J gene is TRBJ1-3, the V gene TRBV27; D not certain. Germline V CDR1 and CDR2: MNHEY, SMNVEV (reference sequence). V lost 2 bases to trimming and J lost 2 bases, with 10 bases between them. CDR3 size: 15 residues. In DNA, the CDR3 is TGTGCCAGCAGTTTAAGACCGGGTCCTGGAAACACCATATATTTT. Encoded protein: CASSLRPGPGNTIYF.